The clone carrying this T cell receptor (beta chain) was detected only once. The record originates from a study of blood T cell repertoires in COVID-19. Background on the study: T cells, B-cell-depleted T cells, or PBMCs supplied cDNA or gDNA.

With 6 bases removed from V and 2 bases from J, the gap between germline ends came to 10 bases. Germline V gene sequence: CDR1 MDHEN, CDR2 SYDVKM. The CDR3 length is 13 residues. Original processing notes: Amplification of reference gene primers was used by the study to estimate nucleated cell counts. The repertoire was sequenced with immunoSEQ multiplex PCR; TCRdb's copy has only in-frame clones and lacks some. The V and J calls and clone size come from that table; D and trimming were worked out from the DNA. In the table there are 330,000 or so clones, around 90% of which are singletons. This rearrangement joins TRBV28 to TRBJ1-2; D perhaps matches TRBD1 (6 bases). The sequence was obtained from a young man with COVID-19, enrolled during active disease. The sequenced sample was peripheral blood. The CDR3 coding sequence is TGTGCCAGCAGGGCACAGGGAAACTATGGCTACACCTTC. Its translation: CASRAQGNYGYTF.